One TCR beta chain is described in this entry. Its antigen remains unknown. Data came from immunoSEQ multiplex PCR; TCRdb stores just in-frame clones and leaves some out. This repertoire shows around 150,000 clones, 85% found once; its top ten account for 2% to 2.5%. The data are from a study of cytomegalovirus exposure and HLA in healthy donors. Findings and caveats of the study: First-cohort TCR clusters tended to co-occur in the roughly 120 validation repertoires, a later analysis found. Researchers counted around 170 TCR beta chains as cytomegalovirus-associated.

V lost 5 bases to trimming and J lost 1 base, with 15 bases between them. This CDR3 spans 15 amino acids. CDR1 is MNHEY and CDR2 is SVGAGI in the germline V gene. Sequencing used PBMCs. The origin of this receptor is a young man in good health and CMV-seropositive. The V call is TRBV6-5, the J call TRBJ2-7; tentative D call: TRBD1 (6 bases). The chain's CDR3 is CASSKTGTQSYEQYF. As DNA, the CDR3 is TGTGCCAGCAGTAAAACCGGGACACAGTCCTACGAGCAGTACTTC.